This TCR beta chain comes out of a study of long-term antiretroviral therapy in people with HIV. Background on the study: The earliest samples came from an era when ART typically awaited falling CD4 counts. Findings and limits, study-wide: The ART regimens used between the mid-2000s and the late 2010s may be less effective than current ones. The repertoire was dominated at all time points by clones expanded before ART. Transplant donor controls retained higher diversity, though diversity increased after ART.

This clone was picked up a small number of times. The antigen is not known. Survey-level immunoSEQ v3.0 assays were run. Repertoires were generated with immunoSEQ multiplex PCR, while TCRdb's copy carries only in-frame clones and drops some. The top ten clones hold about 11% of a sample with 25,000 to 30,000 clones, about 82% of them seen once. The CDR3 contains 11 residues. V lost 3 bases and J lost 7, with 5 bases in between. CDR1 and CDR2 from the germline V gene are KGHSH and LQKENI. The sequencing here drew on unsorted PBMCs, taken 0.8 years before starting antiretroviral therapy. This chain joins TRBV18 and TRBJ2-3; D gene uncertain. The TCR was taken from a man aged 18 to 29 with HIV. The CDR3 here is CASSPSNTQYF. DNA for the CDR3: TGTGCCAGCTCACCTTCAAATACGCAGTATTTT.